Included here is one T cell receptor (beta chain) sequence, with context. Its specificity is not known. This record belongs to a study of T cell responses to AZD1222 COVID-19 vaccine. Study-wide results and limits: Only a handful of people who got AZD1222 tested seropositive at baseline.

Generated by immunoSEQ multiplex PCR, the TCRdb table keeps only in-frame clones and is missing some. Counted here are roughly 150,000 clones, approximately 92% occurring once; the ten biggest clones make up approximately 7.2%. This specimen consisted of peripheral blood, obtained on day 0 of AZD1222 vaccination. This receptor was taken from an adult in good health.

DNA for the CDR3: TGCGCCAGCAGCTCTGGGACTAGCGGGGGGGCCGGCACAGATACGCAGTATTTT. Protein sequence: CASSSGTSGGAGTDTQYF. The chain joins TRBV5-1 to TRBJ2-3; 16 bases map to TRBD2. The V and J ends lost 3 bases and 1 base, in that order; junction bases with no gene match: 5. Germline V gene sequence: CDR1 SGHRS, CDR2 YFSETQ. This CDR3 has 18 amino acids.